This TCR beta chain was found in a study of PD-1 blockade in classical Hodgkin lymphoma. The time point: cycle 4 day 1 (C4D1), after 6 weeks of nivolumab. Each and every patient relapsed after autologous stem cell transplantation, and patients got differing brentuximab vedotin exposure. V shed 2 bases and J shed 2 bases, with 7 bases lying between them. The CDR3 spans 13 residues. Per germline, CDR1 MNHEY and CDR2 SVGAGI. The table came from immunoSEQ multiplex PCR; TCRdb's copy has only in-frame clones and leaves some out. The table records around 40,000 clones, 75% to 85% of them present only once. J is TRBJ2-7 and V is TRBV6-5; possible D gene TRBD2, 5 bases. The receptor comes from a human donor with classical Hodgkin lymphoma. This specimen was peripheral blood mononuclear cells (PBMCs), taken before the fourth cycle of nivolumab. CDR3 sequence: CASSYEGTYEQYF. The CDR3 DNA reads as TGTGCCAGCAGTTACGAGGGCACCTACGAGCAGTACTTC.